Listed here are 2 T cell receptor beta chains from one sample, sequenced in a study of metastatic and nonmetastatic thyroid tumors. Patients had received no treatment of any kind before thyroid surgery. TCRdb recomputed clones from the PCR reads via MiXCR. The data hold 35,000 or so clones, with about a sixth observed a single time. The sample was blood. The receptors come from a male donor with papillary thyroid cancer or a benign thyroid nodule (not recorded which). Some clones in this sample may be carry-over from other donors' samples.

At least ten counts were recorded for this clone. V usage is TRBV10-3 and J usage is TRBJ2-7, with 9 bases that match TRBD1. The germline V gene encodes CDR1 ENHRY and CDR2 SYGVKD. This CDR3 is built from 14 residues. V lost 8 bases, J lost 5 bases, and 10 bases stayed unmatched. The CDR3 is CAISRDRDADEQYF. The CDR3 bases are TGTGCCATCTCCCGGGACAGGGATGCGGACGAGCAGTACTTC.

This clone was observed a few times. This chain connects TRBV6-1 to TRBJ1-6; 7 bases match TRBD1. The ends lost 5 bases at V and 7 bases at J; junction bases unmatched: 8. The CDR3 sequence is 15 residues long. CDR1 MNHNS and CDR2 SASEGT come from the germline V gene. CDR3 sequence reads: CASSTKQGWNSPLHF. The CDR3 coding sequence is TGTGCCAGCAGTACCAAACAGGGGTGGAATTCACCCCTCCACTTT.